This T cell receptor beta chain originates from a study of blood T cell repertoires in COVID-19. Study background: The United States, Italy and Spain provided the acute and convalescent COVID-19 samples. PBMCs, B-cell-depleted T cells, or T cells were the source of the cDNA or gDNA that made up the material.

This CDR3 has 13 amino acids. Trimming cost V 4 bases and J 2 bases; bases outside gene matches: 0. The germline V gene encodes CDR1 SGHRS and CDR2 YFSETQ. In the study's own analysis: It was from reference gene primer amplification that nucleated cell counts were estimated. Method: immunoSEQ multiplex PCR; TCRdb's copy keeps in-frame clones and lacks some. V, J and clone size were drawn from that table, and D and trimming were deduced from the DNA. The table includes about 440,000 clones, 88% detected once. Patients in Seattle were enrolled during active infection, then followed longitudinally. The V call is TRBV5-1, the J call TRBJ2-7; the match to TRBD1 covers 10 bases. Input material: peripheral blood. This clonotype was obtained from a woman aged 50 to 60 with COVID-19, enrolled during active disease. DNA for the CDR3: TGCGCCAGCAGCGGACAGGGGGCCTACGAGCAGTACTTC. Amino acid sequence: CASSGQGAYEQYF.